Listed below are T cell receptor beta chains from one sample, sequenced in a study of Graves' ophthalmopathy and Graves' hyperthyroidism. TCRdb processed the multiplex PCR reads anew with MiXCR; each CDR3 protein has one entry. The profile shows roughly 610,000 distinct CDR3 sequences, 22% of them singletons. Sample: peripheral blood. The receptors originated from a woman between 18 and 30 years old with stable Graves' hyperthyroidism. Some clones in this sample may be carry-over from other donors' samples. The CDR3 runs from the conserved cysteine through the conserved F or W. Each record gives: D gene, V gene, clone size, J gene, CDR3 protein, CDR3 DNA. D genes are given only for firm matches. The listing skips clone size in some rows; elsewhere it reads once, few, many or a size class.

d_call: TRBD1; v_call: TRBV14; clone_size: .; j_call: TRBJ1-3; cdr3_aa: CASSFALQGATGNTIYF; cdr3_nt: TGTGCCAGCAGCTTCGCCCTACAGGGGGCAACGGGAAACACCATATATTTT
d_call: .; v_call: TRBV14; clone_size: many; j_call: TRBJ1-2; cdr3_aa: CASSQRAYGYTF; cdr3_nt: TGTGCCAGCAGCCAGAGGGCCTATGGCTACACCTTC
d_call: TRBD2; v_call: TRBV12-3/TRBV12-4; clone_size: many; j_call: TRBJ2-7; cdr3_aa: CASTSGGSYEQYF; cdr3_nt: TGTGCCAGCACTAGCGGGGGGTCCTACGAGCAGTACTTC
d_call: .; v_call: TRBV5-1; clone_size: many; j_call: TRBJ2-2; cdr3_aa: CASSRGAGTGELFF; cdr3_nt: TGCGCCAGCAGCCGGGGAGCGGGCACCGGGGAGCTGTTTTTT
d_call: .; v_call: TRBV30; clone_size: .; j_call: TRBJ1-1; cdr3_aa: CAWRGTLITEAFF; cdr3_nt: TGTGCCTGGAGGGGGACCTTAATCACTGAAGCTTTCTTT
d_call: .; v_call: TRBV20-1; clone_size: many; j_call: TRBJ1-1; cdr3_aa: CSAQGGTEAFF; cdr3_nt: TGCAGTGCCCAAGGTGGCACTGAAGCTTTCTTT
d_call: .; v_call: TRBV20-1; clone_size: .; j_call: TRBJ2-2; cdr3_aa: CSASPGRNTGELFF; cdr3_nt: TGCAGTGCTTCCCCGGGACGGAACACCGGGGAGCTGTTTTTT
d_call: TRBD1; v_call: TRBV19; clone_size: many; j_call: TRBJ1-2; cdr3_aa: CASSIGQGANGYTF; cdr3_nt: TGTGCCAGTAGTATCGGACAGGGGGCTAATGGCTACACCTTC
d_call: .; v_call: TRBV15; clone_size: .; j_call: TRBJ2-5; cdr3_aa: CAASSSHVQETQYF; cdr3_nt: TGTGCCGCCAGCAGCTCTCACGTCCAAGAGACCCAGTACTTC
d_call: .; v_call: TRBV6-1; clone_size: many; j_call: TRBJ2-2; cdr3_aa: CASSPRAFTGELFF; cdr3_nt: TGTGCCAGCAGTCCCCGGGCCTTCACCGGGGAGCTGTTTTTT
d_call: .; v_call: TRBV11-2; clone_size: .; j_call: TRBJ1-6; cdr3_aa: CASSPPGSPLHF; cdr3_nt: TGTGCCAGCAGCCCCCCGGGTTCACCCCTCCACTTT
d_call: .; v_call: TRBV3-1; clone_size: few; j_call: TRBJ2-7; cdr3_aa: CASSHEISYEQYF; cdr3_nt: TGTGCCAGCAGCCACGAGATATCCTACGAGCAGTACTTC
d_call: TRBD1; v_call: TRBV6-1; clone_size: few; j_call: TRBJ2-7; cdr3_aa: CASSVIPGQPPYEQYF; cdr3_nt: TGTGCCAGCAGTGTTATTCCGGGACAGCCGCCCTACGAGCAGTACTTC
d_call: TRBD1; v_call: TRBV30; clone_size: .; j_call: TRBJ1-2; cdr3_aa: CAWSVRDRGRGYGYTF; cdr3_nt: TGTGCCTGGAGTGTAAGGGACAGGGGGCGAGGCTATGGCTACACCTTC
d_call: .; v_call: TRBV20-1; clone_size: .; j_call: TRBJ2-7; cdr3_aa: CSASGTPYEQYF; cdr3_nt: TGCAGTGCTAGCGGGACCCCCTACGAGCAGTACTTC
d_call: .; v_call: TRBV28; clone_size: many; j_call: TRBJ2-7; cdr3_aa: CASSLRVEQYF; cdr3_nt: TGTGCCAGCAGTTTGAGGGTTGAGCAGTACTTC
d_call: TRBD1; v_call: TRBV28; clone_size: once; j_call: TRBJ1-1; cdr3_aa: CAHRGPVNTEAFF; cdr3_nt: TGTGCCCATAGGGGGCCAGTGAACACTGAAGCTTTCTTT
d_call: .; v_call: TRBV12-3/TRBV12-4; clone_size: many; j_call: TRBJ2-7; cdr3_aa: CASSLGTDSYEQYF; cdr3_nt: TGTGCCAGCAGTTTAGGGACGGACTCCTACGAGCAGTACTTC
d_call: TRBD1; v_call: TRBV7-3; clone_size: few; j_call: TRBJ2-7; cdr3_aa: CASSDGQGTGYEQYF; cdr3_nt: TGTGCCAGCAGCGACGGACAGGGTACGGGATACGAGCAGTACTTC
d_call: .; v_call: TRBV11-2; clone_size: many; j_call: TRBJ2-7; cdr3_aa: CASSWDQQQTYSYEQYF; cdr3_nt: TGTGCCAGCAGCTGGGACCAACAGCAGACGTATTCCTACGAGCAGTACTTC
d_call: .; v_call: TRBV7-2; clone_size: many; j_call: TRBJ1-2; cdr3_aa: CASSLSWAARYGYTF; cdr3_nt: TGTGCCAGCAGCTTATCGTGGGCAGCTCGCTATGGCTACACCTTC
d_call: .; v_call: TRBV19; clone_size: few; j_call: TRBJ1-2; cdr3_aa: CASSRMGVDGYTF; cdr3_nt: TGTGCCAGTAGCCGAATGGGGGTGGATGGCTACACCTTC
d_call: .; v_call: TRBV29-1; clone_size: many; j_call: TRBJ2-5; cdr3_aa: CSVAGAGQGLQETQYF; cdr3_nt: TGCAGCGTCGCGGGAGCTGGACAGGGCTTACAAGAGACCCAGTACTTC
d_call: .; v_call: TRBV2; clone_size: .; j_call: TRBJ1-1; cdr3_aa: CASSEGAAFF; cdr3_nt: TGTGCCAGCAGTGAGGGGGCGGCTTTCTTT
d_call: .; v_call: TRBV15; clone_size: many; j_call: TRBJ1-1; cdr3_aa: CATSRVTRQLNTEAFF; cdr3_nt: TGTGCCACCAGCAGAGTGACAAGACAGTTGAACACTGAAGCTTTCTTT
d_call: TRBD1; v_call: TRBV19; clone_size: few; j_call: TRBJ2-5; cdr3_aa: CASSTQRQGNQETQYF; cdr3_nt: TGTGCCAGTAGTACCCAGCGACAGGGGAACCAAGAGACCCAGTACTTC
d_call: .; v_call: TRBV11-2; clone_size: many; j_call: TRBJ1-1; cdr3_aa: CASSLVPGIYTEAFF; cdr3_nt: TGTGCCAGCAGCTTAGTCCCGGGGATATACACTGAAGCTTTCTTT
d_call: .; v_call: TRBV28; clone_size: .; j_call: TRBJ2-5; cdr3_aa: CASKAPGPFAETQYF; cdr3_nt: TGTGCCAGCAAAGCCCCGGGACCCTTCGCGGAGACCCAGTACTTC
d_call: .; v_call: TRBV12-3/TRBV12-4; clone_size: .; j_call: TRBJ1-5; cdr3_aa: CASSLGGGISNQPQHF; cdr3_nt: TGTGCCAGCAGTTTAGGAGGAGGGATCAGCAATCAGCCCCAGCATTTT
d_call: TRBD1; v_call: TRBV6-2/TRBV6-3; clone_size: many; j_call: TRBJ1-1; cdr3_aa: CASSYSPTGPTEAFF; cdr3_nt: TGTGCCAGCAGTTACTCTCCGACAGGGCCCACTGAAGCTTTCTTT
d_call: .; v_call: TRBV28; clone_size: many; j_call: TRBJ1-2; cdr3_aa: CASSWGGYGYTF; cdr3_nt: TGTGCCAGCAGTTGGGGGGGCTATGGCTACACCTTC
d_call: .; v_call: TRBV18; clone_size: many; j_call: TRBJ1-2; cdr3_aa: CASSPDTNKVYGYTF; cdr3_nt: TGTGCCAGCTCACCGGACACGAACAAAGTCTATGGCTACACCTTC
d_call: TRBD1; v_call: TRBV6-5; clone_size: many; j_call: TRBJ2-7; cdr3_aa: CASSWGQGAQEQYF; cdr3_nt: TGTGCCAGCAGTTGGGGACAGGGGGCGCAAGAGCAGTACTTC
d_call: .; v_call: TRBV29-1; clone_size: many; j_call: TRBJ2-5; cdr3_aa: CSVDPGTSFQETQYF; cdr3_nt: TGCAGCGTAGACCCCGGGACATCGTTTCAAGAGACCCAGTACTTC
d_call: .; v_call: TRBV12-3/TRBV12-4; clone_size: .; j_call: TRBJ2-7; cdr3_aa: CASSLEQYSYEQYF; cdr3_nt: TGTGCCAGCAGCTTGGAACAATACTCCTACGAGCAGTACTTC
d_call: .; v_call: TRBV12-3/TRBV12-4; clone_size: .; j_call: TRBJ2-7; cdr3_aa: CASKDLSSYEQYF; cdr3_nt: TGTGCCAGCAAGGATCTGAGCTCCTACGAGCAGTACTTC
d_call: .; v_call: TRBV4-1; clone_size: few; j_call: TRBJ2-7; cdr3_aa: CASSPFLTGNEQYF; cdr3_nt: TGCGCCAGCAGCCCATTCCTTACAGGGAACGAGCAGTACTTC
d_call: TRBD2; v_call: TRBV7-2; clone_size: .; j_call: TRBJ2-5; cdr3_aa: CASSSTSGTQETQYF; cdr3_nt: TGTGCCAGCAGCTCGACTAGCGGGACACAAGAGACCCAGTACTTC
d_call: .; v_call: TRBV6-1; clone_size: .; j_call: TRBJ1-6; cdr3_aa: CASGLSPLHF; cdr3_nt: TGTGCCAGTGGGTTATCACCCCTCCACTTT
d_call: .; v_call: TRBV30; clone_size: many; j_call: TRBJ2-6; cdr3_aa: CAWSVSSANVLTF; cdr3_nt: TGTGCCTGGAGTGTTTCTTCGGCCAACGTCCTGACTTTC
d_call: .; v_call: TRBV20-1; clone_size: .; j_call: TRBJ1-6; cdr3_aa: CSAQEGVYDRNSPLHF; cdr3_nt: TGCAGTGCCCAAGAGGGGGTTTACGACAGGAATTCACCCCTCCACTTT
d_call: TRBD1; v_call: TRBV19; clone_size: many; j_call: TRBJ1-1; cdr3_aa: CASSIRTGTNTEAFF; cdr3_nt: TGTGCCAGTAGTATTCGGACAGGTACGAACACTGAAGCTTTCTTT
d_call: .; v_call: TRBV10-3; clone_size: .; j_call: TRBJ2-5; cdr3_aa: CATAGLGETQYF; cdr3_nt: TGTGCCACCGCGGGATTGGGAGAGACCCAGTACTTC
d_call: TRBD1; v_call: TRBV27; clone_size: few; j_call: TRBJ2-5; cdr3_aa: CASSLGPGQKETQYF; cdr3_nt: TGTGCCAGCAGTTTAGGCCCGGGACAGAAAGAGACCCAGTACTTC
d_call: .; v_call: TRBV6-5; clone_size: many; j_call: TRBJ1-2; cdr3_aa: CASSSTSRTQDYGYTF; cdr3_nt: TGTGCCAGCAGTTCGACATCCCGGACTCAGGACTATGGCTACACCTTC
d_call: .; v_call: TRBV6-5; clone_size: many; j_call: TRBJ2-7; cdr3_aa: CASSYWNSHSSSYEQYF; cdr3_nt: TGTGCCAGCAGTTACTGGAACTCGCACTCCAGCTCCTACGAGCAGTACTTC
d_call: TRBD1; v_call: TRBV6-8; clone_size: many; j_call: TRBJ2-5; cdr3_aa: CASSKRQGDGETQYF; cdr3_nt: TGTGCCAGCAGTAAGCGACAGGGAGATGGAGAGACCCAGTACTTC
d_call: .; v_call: TRBV10-3; clone_size: many; j_call: TRBJ1-1; cdr3_aa: CAISESTDLNTEAFF; cdr3_nt: TGTGCCATCAGTGAGTCGACGGATTTGAACACTGAAGCTTTCTTT